The sequence of this TCR beta chain was determined in a study of PD-L1 blockade in urothelial cancer (TCRdb year 2017). For context, the study as a whole: All patients started therapy around 2014 and received atezolizumab 1,200 mg intravenously every 3 weeks. Durable clinical benefit was defined as a progression-free survival longer than 6 months, and TCR features were additionally tested against progression-free survival and overall survival. An ECOG performance status of 0 or 1 was recorded for the patients, and 0 to 3 prior chemotherapy regimens had been received by the patients. TCR sequencing covered pretreatment tumor samples and matched, serially collected peripheral blood taken before and after atezolizumab treatment. Blood samples were analyzed 3 weeks after the start of treatment (second dose) and 6 weeks after the start of treatment. Blood samples yielded a median of around 150,000 T cells and some 80,000 unique TCRs, with median clonality 0.080. Eight to ten patients achieved durable clinical benefit and 20 did not. Some 29 patients had pretreatment blood TCR-seq, about 25 had at least one posttreatment blood collection, and about 25 had tumor TCR-seq. Somatic, immune and clinical correlates of response to PD-L1 blockade with atezolizumab in urothelial cancer were the focus of an exploratory multi-omic analysis. About 90% of the roughly 29 patients were identified as males with urothelial cancer of bladder origin, and a prior smoking history was reported by 18 of 29 patients. In the same patients who had TCR sequencing, pretreatment tumors also underwent whole exome sequencing and RNA sequencing. Beyond this particular receptor, the publication reports: Greater expansion of tumor-associated TCR clones in peripheral blood 3 weeks after the start of treatment was observed in patients with durable benefit (n of about 20, p = 0.022). Improved progression-free and overall survival was associated with having pretreatment peripheral blood TCR clonality below the median. Because the sample size was small (n = 29) and many of the analyses were exploratory, the results are meant to be hypothesis-generating.

Notes on this clone: Its antigen specificity is not known. Base quality data are lacking; no much larger clone is found one base away. Distinct nucleotide sequences in the sample also encode this CDR3.

The junction carries 5 bases between V and J, which are trimmed by 1 base and 3 bases respectively. Counted from cysteine to phenylalanine, this CDR3 has 13 amino acids. The entry retains the CDR3 DNA only, 39 bases that are in frame from base 1. In the germline V gene (reference sequence), CDR1 corresponds to LNHNV and CDR2 to YYDKDF. Each PCR received spiked-in synthetic TCR analog templates so that absolute template abundance could be estimated from read counts. The immunoSEQ assay used bias-controlled V and J gene primers to amplify TCRbeta CDR3 regions from genomic DNA. Sequencing of rearranged TCRbeta segments was performed at approximately 20X coverage. The authors processed their data as follows. Clustering was used to correct sequencing errors, and CDR3s were annotated against IMGT so that V, D and J genes could be assigned. Downstream analyses used only productive TCRbeta rearrangements and left out out-of-frame or stop-codon sequences. Clonality was computed as one minus Shannon entropy normalized by the log of the number of unique productive sequences. Clones differing between time points or between blood and tumor were identified using Fisher's exact test with Benjamini-Hochberg correction, with an adjusted p below 0.01 applied as the threshold. In TCRdb, the immuneACCESS table is reduced to in-frame sequences with V and J assigned. These tables do not hold every clone; where another copy was compared, an unresolved V gene accounts for under half, and the others remain unexplained. Clone size and V and J calls were adopted from that table, with D and trimming inferred from the DNA. In this sample the table shows some 67,000 clones, 85% to 90% of which occur a single time. The top ten clones comprise less than 3.5% of the sample.

The cohort comprised about 30 patients with locally advanced or metastatic urothelial carcinoma treated at Memorial Sloan Kettering on a trial protocol. Peripheral blood mononuclear cells were collected pretreatment and during treatment, with between 1 and 8 total time points obtained per patient. The Qiagen DNeasy Blood extraction kit was used to purify genomic DNA from total PBMCs and tumor samples. PBMCs were collected pretreatment and during treatment, and were isolated and stored as previously described. Sequencing used PBMCs, obtained around atezolizumab (anti-PD-L1) treatment. The chain is encoded by TRBV15 joined to TRBJ2-3; TRBD2 is perhaps the D gene, given 5 matching bases. The source of this sequence is a man between 60 and 75 years old with urothelial cancer. The nucleotide sequence is given as TGTGCCACCAGCAGAGGCGGGACAGATACGCAGTATTTT. This is translated as CATSRGGTDTQYF.